Reported below is one T cell receptor (beta chain). Grouping used clinical history reported by participants in a survey and questionnaire. A COVID-19 case was met by exposed participants within 2 weeks before study entry. This entry comes from a study of blood T cell repertoires in COVID-19. The CDR3 runs to 16 residues. V dropped 6 bases and J dropped 9; count of bases not matched to a gene: 16. The germline V gene encodes CDR1 MNHEY and CDR2 SMNVEV (reference sequence). Original data processing: Reference gene primer amplification gave nucleated cell count estimates. Clones were sequenced by immunoSEQ multiplex PCR, and TCRdb holds only the in-frame ones, with some missing. V and J calls and clone size follow that table, whereas D and trimming were derived from the DNA. This sample yields approximately 140,000 clones, of which 80% to 85% are seen a single time; 5% to 7% belongs to the top ten.

The receptor was derived from a woman aged 50 to 60 who had been exposed to COVID-19. Sample: PBMCs or T cells enriched from blood (not recorded which). The rearrangement uses TRBV27 and TRBJ1-5, with 8 bases aligning to TRBD1. The DNA for the CDR3 is TGTGCCAGCAGCCCGGAGGGAACAGGGGGAGCCTGGCCCCAGCATTTT. Translated, it gives CASSPEGTGGAWPQHF.